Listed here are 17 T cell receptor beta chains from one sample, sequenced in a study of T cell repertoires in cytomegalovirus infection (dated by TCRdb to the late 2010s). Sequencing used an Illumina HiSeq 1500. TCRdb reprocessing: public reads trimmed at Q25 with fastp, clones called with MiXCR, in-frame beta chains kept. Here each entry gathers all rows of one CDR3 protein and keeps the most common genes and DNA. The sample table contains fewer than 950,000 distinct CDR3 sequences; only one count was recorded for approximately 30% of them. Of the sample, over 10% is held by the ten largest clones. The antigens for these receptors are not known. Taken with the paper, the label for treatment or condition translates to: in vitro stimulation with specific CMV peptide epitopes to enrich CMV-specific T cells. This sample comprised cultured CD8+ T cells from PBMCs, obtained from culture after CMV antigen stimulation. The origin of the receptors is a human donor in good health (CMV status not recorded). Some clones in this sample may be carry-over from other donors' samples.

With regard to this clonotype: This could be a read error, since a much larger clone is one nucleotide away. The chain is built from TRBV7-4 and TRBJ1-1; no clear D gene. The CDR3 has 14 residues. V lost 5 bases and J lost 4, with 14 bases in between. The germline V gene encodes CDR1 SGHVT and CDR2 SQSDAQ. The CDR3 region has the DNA TGTGCCAGCAGCATTGGTGGGTCGGTCACTGAAGCTTTCTTT. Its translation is CASSIGGSVTEAFF.

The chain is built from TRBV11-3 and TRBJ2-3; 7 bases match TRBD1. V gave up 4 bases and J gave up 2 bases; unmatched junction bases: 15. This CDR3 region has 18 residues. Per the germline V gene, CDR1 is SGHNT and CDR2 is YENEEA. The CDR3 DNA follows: TGTGCCAGCAGCTCCCCCACCCCGTCACAGGGGAACACAGATACGCAGTATTTT. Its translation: CASSSPTPSQGNTDTQYF.

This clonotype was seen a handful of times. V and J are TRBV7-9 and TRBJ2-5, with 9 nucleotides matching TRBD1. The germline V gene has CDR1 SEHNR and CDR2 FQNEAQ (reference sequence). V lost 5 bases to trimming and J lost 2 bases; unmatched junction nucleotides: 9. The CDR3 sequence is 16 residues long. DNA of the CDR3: TGTGCCAGCAGCGCCGGGGACAGGGTTTATCAAGAGACCCAGTACTTC. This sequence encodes CASSAGDRVYQETQYF.

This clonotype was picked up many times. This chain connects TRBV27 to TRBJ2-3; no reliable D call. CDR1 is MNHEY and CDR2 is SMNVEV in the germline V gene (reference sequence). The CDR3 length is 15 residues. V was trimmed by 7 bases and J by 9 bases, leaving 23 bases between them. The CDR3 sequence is CASTHLFDRLETQYF. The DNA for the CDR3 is TGTGCCAGCACCCACCTTTTTGACCGCCTAGAAACGCAGTATTTT.

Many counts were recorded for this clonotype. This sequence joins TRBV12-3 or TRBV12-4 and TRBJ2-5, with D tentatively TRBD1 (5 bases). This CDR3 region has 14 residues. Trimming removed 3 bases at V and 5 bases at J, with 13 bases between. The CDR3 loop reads CASSFQGFLETQYF. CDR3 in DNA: TGTGCCAGCAGTTTTCAGGGTTTCTTGGAGACCCAGTACTTC.

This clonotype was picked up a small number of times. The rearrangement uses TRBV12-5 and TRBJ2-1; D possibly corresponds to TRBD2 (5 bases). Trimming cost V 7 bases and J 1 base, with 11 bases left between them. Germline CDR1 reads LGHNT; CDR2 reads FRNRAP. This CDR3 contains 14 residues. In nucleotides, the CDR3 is TGTGCTAGTGCCCTCGGGGTTTCCTACAATGAGCAGTTCTTC. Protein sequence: CASALGVSYNEQFF.

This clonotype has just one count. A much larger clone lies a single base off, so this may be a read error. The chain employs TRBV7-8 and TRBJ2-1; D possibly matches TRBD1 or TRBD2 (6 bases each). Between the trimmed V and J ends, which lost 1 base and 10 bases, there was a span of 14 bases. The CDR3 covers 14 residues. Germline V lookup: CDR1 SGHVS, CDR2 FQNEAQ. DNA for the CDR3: TGTGCCAGCAGCTTAGAGGGGGGCCCGCGGGAGCAGTTCTTC. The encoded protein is CASSLEGGPREQFF.

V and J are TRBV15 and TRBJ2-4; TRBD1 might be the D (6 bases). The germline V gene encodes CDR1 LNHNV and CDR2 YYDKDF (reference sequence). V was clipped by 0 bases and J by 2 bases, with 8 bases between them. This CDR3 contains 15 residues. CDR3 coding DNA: TGTGCCACCAGCAGAGATGGGGGCTCCAAAAACATTCAGTACTTC. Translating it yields CATSRDGGSKNIQYF. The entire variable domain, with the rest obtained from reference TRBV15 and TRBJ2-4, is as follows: DAMVIQNPRYQVTQFGKPVTLSCSQTLNHNVMYWYQQKSSQAPKLLFHYYDKDFNNEADTPDNFQSRRPNTSFCFLDIRSPGLGDTAMYLCATSRDGGSKNIQYFGAGTRLSVL.

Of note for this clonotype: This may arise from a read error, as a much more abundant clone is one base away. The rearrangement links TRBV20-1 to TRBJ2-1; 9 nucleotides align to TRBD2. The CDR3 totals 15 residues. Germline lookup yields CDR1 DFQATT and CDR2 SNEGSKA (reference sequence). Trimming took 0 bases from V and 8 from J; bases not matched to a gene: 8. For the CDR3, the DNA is TGCAGTGCTAGAGATCACGGCGGGGGGGCTTATGAGCAGTTCTTC. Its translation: CSARDHGGGAYEQFF.

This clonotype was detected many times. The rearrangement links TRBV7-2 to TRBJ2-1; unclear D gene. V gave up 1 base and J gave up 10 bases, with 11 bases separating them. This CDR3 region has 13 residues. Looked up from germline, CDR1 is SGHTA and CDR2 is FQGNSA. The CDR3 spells CASSLGGMREQFF. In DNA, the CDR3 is TGTGCCAGCAGCTTAGGTGGTATGCGGGAGCAGTTCTTC.

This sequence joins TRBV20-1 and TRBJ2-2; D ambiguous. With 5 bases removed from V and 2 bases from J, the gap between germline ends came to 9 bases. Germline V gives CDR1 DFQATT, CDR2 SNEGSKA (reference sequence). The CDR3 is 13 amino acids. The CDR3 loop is CSALGSNTGELFF. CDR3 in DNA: TGCAGTGCTCTCGGGTCTAACACCGGGGAGCTGTTTTTT.

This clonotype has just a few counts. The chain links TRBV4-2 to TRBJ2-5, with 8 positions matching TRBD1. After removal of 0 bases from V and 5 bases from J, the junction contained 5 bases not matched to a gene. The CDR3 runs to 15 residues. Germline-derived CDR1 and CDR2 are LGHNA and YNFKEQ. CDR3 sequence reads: CASSQERTGRETQYF. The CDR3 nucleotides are TGTGCCAGCAGCCAAGAAAGGACAGGGCGGGAGACCCAGTACTTC.

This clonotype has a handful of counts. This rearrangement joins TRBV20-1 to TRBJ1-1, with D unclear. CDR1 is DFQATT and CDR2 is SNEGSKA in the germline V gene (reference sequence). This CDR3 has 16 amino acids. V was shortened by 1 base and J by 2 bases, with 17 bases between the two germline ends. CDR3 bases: TGCAGTGCTAGAGCCCTTCCCGTGGGCCCTAACACTGAAGCTTTCTTT. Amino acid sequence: CSARALPVGPNTEAFF.

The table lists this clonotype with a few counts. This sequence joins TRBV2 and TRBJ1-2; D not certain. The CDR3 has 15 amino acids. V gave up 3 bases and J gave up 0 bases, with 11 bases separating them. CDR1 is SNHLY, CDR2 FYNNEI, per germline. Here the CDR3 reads CASSDRSATNYGYTF. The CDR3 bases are TGTGCCAGCAGTGACAGATCAGCGACTAACTATGGCTACACCTTC.

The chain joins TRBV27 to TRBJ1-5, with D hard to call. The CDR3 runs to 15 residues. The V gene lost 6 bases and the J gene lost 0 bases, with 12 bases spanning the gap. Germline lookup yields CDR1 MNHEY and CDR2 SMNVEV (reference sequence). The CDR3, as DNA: TGTGCCAGCAGCCCATACGGTGATAGCAATCAGCCCCAGCATTTT. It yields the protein CASSPYGDSNQPQHF.

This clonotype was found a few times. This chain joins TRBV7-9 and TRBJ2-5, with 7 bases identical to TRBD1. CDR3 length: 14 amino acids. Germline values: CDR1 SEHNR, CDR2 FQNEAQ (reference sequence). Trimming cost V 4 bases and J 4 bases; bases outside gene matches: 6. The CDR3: CASSSPRGRETQYF. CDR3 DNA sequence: TGTGCCAGCAGCTCCCCGAGGGGGCGAGAGACCCAGTACTTC.

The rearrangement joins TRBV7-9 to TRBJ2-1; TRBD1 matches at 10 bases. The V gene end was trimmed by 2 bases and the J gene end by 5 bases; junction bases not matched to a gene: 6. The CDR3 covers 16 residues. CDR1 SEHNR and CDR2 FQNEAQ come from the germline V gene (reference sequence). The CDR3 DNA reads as TGTGCCAGCAGCTTAATGGACAGGGGGTCACACAATGAGCAGTTCTTC. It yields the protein CASSLMDRGSHNEQFF.